Below, 25 T cell receptor beta chains from the same sample are listed, as sequenced in a study of cytomegalovirus exposure and HLA in healthy donors. Data came from immunoSEQ multiplex PCR; TCRdb stores just in-frame clones and leaves some out. The profile covers about 310,000 clones, with 88% appearing a single time and around 1% taken by the ten largest. Sequenced: PBMCs. These receptors originate from a man between 25 and 39 years old in good health and CMV-seronegative.

V usage is TRBV9 and J usage is TRBJ2-3, with 9 bases matching TRBD1. This CDR3 is 15 amino acids long. V lost 5 bases to trimming and J lost 4 bases; unmatched junction nucleotides: 8. Germline V gene sequence: CDR1 SGDLS, CDR2 YYNGEE. The CDR3 DNA sequence: TGTGCCAGCAGTCCCACAGGGGGCCTCGCAGATACGCAGTATTTT. Protein product: CASSPTGGLADTQYF.

The chain is built from TRBV29-1 and TRBJ2-3, with D possibly TRBD2 on 6 matching bases. Germline loops: CDR1 SQVTM, CDR2 ANQGSEA. The CDR3 loop spans 14 amino acids. V was pared by 4 bases and J by 4 bases, with 15 bases between. The CDR3 sequence is CSVGGDSWSDTQYF. The DNA of the CDR3 is TGCAGCGTTGGCGGGGATTCTTGGTCAGATACGCAGTATTTT.

The chain is built from TRBV30 and TRBJ2-7, with 7 bases that match TRBD1. Germline V gene lookup returns CDR1 GTSNPN and CDR2 SVGIG (reference sequence). The CDR3 covers 13 residues. V was pared by 4 bases and J by 3 bases, with 6 bases of the junction left unmatched. For the CDR3, the DNA is TGTGCCTGGACAGGGGGTACACTCTACGAGCAGTACTTC. Protein sequence: CAWTGGTLYEQYF.

This chain joins TRBV19 and TRBJ2-7; a weak D match, TRBD1 (5 bases). The CDR3 is made up of 16 amino acids. The germline gives CDR1 LNHDA, CDR2 SQIVND (reference sequence). V was shortened by 3 bases and J by 2 bases, with 17 bases between the two germline ends. The CDR3 spells CASSIVGSGRPYEQYF. The CDR3 DNA is TGTGCCAGTAGTATTGTCGGTTCAGGGCGTCCCTACGAGCAGTACTTC. Using reference TRBV19 and TRBJ2-7 for the parts outside the CDR3, the full variable domain is DGGITQSPKYLFRKEGQNVTLSCEQNLNHDAMYWYRQDPGQGLRLIYYSQIVNDFQKGDIAEGYSVSREKKESFPLTVTSAQKNPTAFYLCASSIVGSGRPYEQYFGPGTRLTVT.

This clone showed up just a few times. This chain connects TRBV6-6 to TRBJ1-6; D is ambiguous. Germline V gene sequence: CDR1 MNHNY, CDR2 SVGAGI (reference sequence). The CDR3 runs 12 residues. CDR3 residues: CASLAGNSPLHF. The CDR3 region has the DNA TGTGCTTCACTGGCGGGGAATTCACCCCTCCACTTT.

This clone is a singleton in its sample. For the CDR3, the DNA is TGCAAAGGCCGCGGGGAGAATGGCTACACCTTC. It codes for CKGRGENGYTF. The rearrangement links TRBV20-1 to TRBJ1-2, with D unresolved. Germline CDR1 is DFQATT and CDR2 is SNEGSKA (reference sequence). The CDR3 spans 11 residues.

The chain recombines TRBV5-4 with TRBJ2-7; possibly TRBD2 for D (6 bases). This CDR3 spans 16 amino acids. V dropped 0 bases and J dropped 4 bases, with 17 bases sitting between them. In germline, CDR1 is SGHNT, CDR2 YYREEE (reference sequence). CDR3 amino acids: CASSLGFGTGDYEQYF. CDR3 nucleotide sequence: TGTGCCAGCAGCTTGGGTTTCGGGACTGGGGATTACGAGCAGTACTTC.

The V call is TRBV15, the J call TRBJ1-2; 7 bases align to TRBD1. The trim removed 0 bases at V and 10 bases at J, leaving 8 bases unmatched. In germline, CDR1 is LNHNV, CDR2 YYDKDF (reference sequence). The CDR3 runs 14 residues. CDR3 sequence (DNA): TGTGCCACCAGCAGAGAGATGGGACAGCCATCCTACACCTTC. Translating it yields CATSREMGQPSYTF.

V is TRBV5-1 and J is TRBJ2-7; 7 bases line up with TRBD2. V gave up 4 bases and J gave up 3 bases; unmatched junction bases: 1. The CDR3 is 12 residues long. In germline, CDR1 is SGHRS, CDR2 YFSETQ. The CDR3 coding sequence is TGCGCCAGCAGCAGGGAGGGCTACGAGCAGTACTTC. It translates to CASSREGYEQYF.

V is TRBV18 and J is TRBJ1-2; no firm D call. Trimming took off 2 bases at V and 5 bases at J, with 12 bases between the two ends. The CDR3 totals 14 residues. The germline V gene encodes CDR1 KGHSH and CDR2 LQKENI. CDR3 loop: CASSPGQTTYGYTF. As DNA, the CDR3 is TGTGCCAGCTCACCAGGGCAGACCACGTATGGCTACACCTTC.

The rearrangement links TRBV7-2 to TRBJ1-2; D might be TRBD1 (6 bases). V was trimmed by 4 bases and J by 3 bases, leaving 12 bases between them. CDR3 length: 14 amino acids. The germline gives CDR1 SGHTA, CDR2 FQGNSA. In DNA form, the CDR3 reads TGTGCCAGCAGCTCGGCACAGGGTGACTATGGCTACACCTTC. Translation gives CASSSAQGDYGYTF.

The chain employs TRBV5-4 and TRBJ2-3; the match to TRBD1 covers 10 bases. V dropped 4 bases and J dropped 0; count of bases not matched to a gene: 5. CDR1 and CDR2 (germline): SGHNT, YYREEE (reference sequence). This CDR3 comprises 16 residues. The CDR3 region has the DNA TGTGCCAGCAGCAGGACAGGGGGTCCTAGCACAGATACGCAGTATTTT. Residues: CASSRTGGPSTDTQYF.

A single count supports this clone. The chain recombines TRBV4-2 with TRBJ2-5; tentative D call: TRBD1 (5 bases). CDR1 is LGHNA, CDR2 YNFKEQ, per germline. CDR3 length: 14 residues. Trimming left V 4 bases short and J 4 bases short, with 13 bases between. The CDR3 region has the DNA TGTGCCAGCAGCCTTACAAGGGGTAGAGAGACCCAGTACTTC. Translation: CASSLTRGRETQYF.

The chain links TRBV6-6 to TRBJ1-4, with D tentatively TRBD1 (5 bases). CDR1 is MNHNY, CDR2 SVGAGI, per germline (reference sequence). The CDR3 consists of 15 residues. V was clipped by 2 bases and J by 7 bases, with 14 bases between them. CDR3 in amino acids: CASSYMGGRGEKLFF. The CDR3 nucleotides are TGTGCCAGCAGTTACATGGGGGGGAGGGGTGAAAAACTGTTTTTT.

The rearrangement links TRBV5-5 to TRBJ1-1; D ambiguous. The CDR3 is 14 amino acids. Per the germline V gene, CDR1 is SGHKS and CDR2 is YYEKEE (reference sequence). The ends were cut back, 2 bases at V and 4 bases at J, with 12 bases in the middle. CDR3 DNA: TGTGCCAGCAGCTTTAAAAGTCCGGGCACTGAAGCTTTCTTT. The encoded protein is CASSFKSPGTEAFF.

This clone turned up a few times. The chain employs TRBV9 and TRBJ1-2; 7 bases fit TRBD1. Germline-derived CDR1 and CDR2 are SGDLS and YYNGEE. The junction had 5 bases not matched to a gene; V was cut back by 7 bases and J by 5 bases. This CDR3 is 12 amino acids long. CDR3 region: CASLDRVYGYTF. CDR3 nucleotides: TGTGCCAGCCTCGACAGGGTTTATGGCTACACCTTC.

The V call is TRBV7-9, the J call TRBJ2-1; 14 positions agree with TRBD2. The CDR3 has 16 amino acids. CDR1 and CDR2 from the germline V gene are SEHNR and FQNEAQ (reference sequence). The trim removed 5 bases at V and 10 bases at J, leaving 10 bases unmatched. DNA of the CDR3: TGTGCCAGCAGCGCCCCCGGGACTAGCGGGGGAGAGGAGCAGTTCTTC. It encodes CASSAPGTSGGEEQFF.

The chain combines TRBV5-1 with TRBJ2-1, with 9 nucleotides matching TRBD1. CDR1 and CDR2 from the germline V gene are SGHRS and YFSETQ. The V segment lost 3 bases and the J segment 8 bases; nucleotides outside the gene matches: 18. There are 18 residues in the CDR3. DNA of the CDR3: TGCGCCAGCAGCTGGCCGTCGATCGGGACAGGGTCTTTTTATGAGCAGTTCTTC. Its translation: CASSWPSIGTGSFYEQFF.

This clone was recorded once. This chain uses TRBV27 with TRBJ2-3; D possibly corresponds to TRBD2 (5 bases). V lost 4 bases, J lost 0 bases, and 14 bases lay in between. The CDR3 extends over 16 amino acids. Germline-derived CDR1 and CDR2 are MNHEY and SMNVEV (reference sequence). The CDR3 reads CASSSGVGPSTDTQYF. In DNA form, the CDR3 reads TGTGCCAGCAGTTCCGGGGTCGGACCTAGCACAGATACGCAGTATTTT.

The chain is built from TRBV12-5 and TRBJ2-1; maybe TRBD1 (6 bases). CDR1 and CDR2 (germline): LGHNT, FRNRAP. This CDR3 comprises 15 residues. The germline V and J ends were trimmed by 1 base and 6 bases, with 13 bases remaining between them. The CDR3 spells CASGLGAVGGNEQFF. The CDR3 nucleotides are TGTGCTAGTGGTTTGGGTGCGGTAGGGGGCAATGAGCAGTTCTTC. Full variable domain (missing parts from reference TRBV12-5 and TRBJ2-1): DARVTQTPRHKVTEMGQEVTMRCQPILGHNTVFWYRQTMMQGLELLAYFRNRAPLDDSGMPKDRFSAEMPDATLATLKIQPSEPRDSAVYFCASGLGAVGGNEQFFGPGTRLTVL.

V usage is TRBV15 and J usage is TRBJ2-7; 11 bases align to TRBD1. V trimming: 4 bases; J trimming: 3 bases; junction bases outside the gene matches: 14. The CDR3 contains 18 residues. CDR1 LNHNV and CDR2 YYDKDF come from the germline V gene (reference sequence). CDR3 protein: CATSKTSRDRGYHYEQYF. CDR3 nucleotides: TGTGCCACCAGCAAGACTTCCCGGGACAGGGGGTATCACTACGAGCAGTACTTC.

This clone was observed a single time. The chain employs TRBV7-9 and TRBJ1-1; D uncertain. Trimming stripped 1 base from V and 7 bases from J, with 7 bases between. Looked up from germline, CDR1 is SEHNR and CDR2 is FQNEAQ (reference sequence). The CDR3 is 12 residues long. CDR3 residues: CASSLGHNEAFF. The CDR3 DNA sequence: TGTGCCAGCAGCTTAGGACACAATGAAGCTTTCTTT.

V gene TRBV19 combines with J gene TRBJ2-5, with TRBD1 identical over 7 bases. Germline loops: CDR1 LNHDA, CDR2 SQIVND (reference sequence). This CDR3 spans 17 amino acids. The V and J ends lost 7 bases and 2 bases, in that order; junction bases with no gene match: 16. The CDR3 bases are TGTGCCAGTAAACCGGGGCGGTTTAGGGGGCCACAAGAGACCCAGTACTTC. Residues: CASKPGRFRGPQETQYF.

V gene TRBV19 combines with J gene TRBJ2-2, with TRBD2 as a possible D gene (5 bases). The V end lost 2 bases, the J end lost 5 bases, and 15 bases lay between the germline ends. Germline loops: CDR1 LNHDA, CDR2 SQIVND (reference sequence). The length of the CDR3 is 16 residues. DNA of the CDR3: TGTGCCAGTAGTATACTTTTCCGGGGTCATACCGGGGAGCTGTTTTTT. Protein: CASSILFRGHTGELFF.

This chain connects TRBV5-6 to TRBJ1-5; D perhaps matches TRBD1 (5 bases). This CDR3 comprises 14 residues. The V end was cut by 4 bases, the J end by 2 bases, with 10 bases between. Germline V gives CDR1 SGHDT, CDR2 YYEEEE. Here the CDR3 reads CASSPGMGNQPQHF. DNA for the CDR3: TGTGCCAGCAGCCCAGGGATGGGCAATCAGCCCCAGCATTTT.